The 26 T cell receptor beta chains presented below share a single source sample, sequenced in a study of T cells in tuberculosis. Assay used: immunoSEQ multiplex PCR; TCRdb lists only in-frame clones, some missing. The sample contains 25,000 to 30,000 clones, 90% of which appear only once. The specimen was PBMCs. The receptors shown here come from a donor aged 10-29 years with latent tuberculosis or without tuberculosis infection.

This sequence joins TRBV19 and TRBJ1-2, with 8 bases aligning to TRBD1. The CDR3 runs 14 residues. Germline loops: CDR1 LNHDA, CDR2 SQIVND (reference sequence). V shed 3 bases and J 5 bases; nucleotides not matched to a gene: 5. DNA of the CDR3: TGTGCCAGTAGTATTGGTCAGGGGGCTTATGGCTACACCTTC. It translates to CASSIGQGAYGYTF. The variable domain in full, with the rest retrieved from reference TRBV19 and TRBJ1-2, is DGGITQSPKYLFRKEGQNVTLSCEQNLNHDAMYWYRQDPGQGLRLIYYSQIVNDFQKGDIAEGYSVSREKKESFPLTVTSAQKNPTAFYLCASSIGQGAYGYTFGSGTRLTVV.

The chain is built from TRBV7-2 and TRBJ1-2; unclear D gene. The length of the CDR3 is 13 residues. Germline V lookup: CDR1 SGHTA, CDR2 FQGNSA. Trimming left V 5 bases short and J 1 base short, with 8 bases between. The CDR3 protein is CASSADINYGYTF. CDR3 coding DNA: TGTGCCAGCAGCGCCGACATTAACTATGGCTACACCTTC.

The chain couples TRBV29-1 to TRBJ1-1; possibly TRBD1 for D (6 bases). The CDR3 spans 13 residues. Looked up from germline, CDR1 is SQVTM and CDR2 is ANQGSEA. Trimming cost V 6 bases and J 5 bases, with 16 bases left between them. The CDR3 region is CSVTSWGQTEAFF. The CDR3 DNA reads TGCAGCGTGACTTCTTGGGGGCAAACTGAAGCTTTCTTT.

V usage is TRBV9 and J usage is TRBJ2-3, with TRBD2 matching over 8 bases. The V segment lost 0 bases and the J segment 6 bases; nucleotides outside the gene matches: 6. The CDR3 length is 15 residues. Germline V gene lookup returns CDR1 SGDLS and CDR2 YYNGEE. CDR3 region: CASSVEAGAQDTQYF. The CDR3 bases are TGTGCCAGCAGCGTAGAAGCGGGGGCGCAGGATACGCAGTATTTT.

The CDR3 region has the DNA TGCGCCAGCAGCTTTGAGGGCATAGGCGGGGAGCTGTTTTTT. Its protein product is CASSFEGIGGELFF. The V call is TRBV5-1, the J call TRBJ2-2, with TRBD2 as a possible D gene (5 bases). CDR1 is SGHRS, CDR2 YFSETQ, per germline. The CDR3 totals 14 residues. Between the trimmed V and J ends, which lost 2 bases and 7 bases, there was a span of 12 bases. The full variable domain, with the rest looked up from reference TRBV5-1 and TRBJ2-2, is KAGVTQTPRYLIKTRGQQVTLSCSPISGHRSVSWYQQTPGQGLQFLFEYFSETQRNKGNFPGRFSGRQFSNSRSEMNVSTLELGDSALYLCASSFEGIGGELFFGEGSRLTVL.

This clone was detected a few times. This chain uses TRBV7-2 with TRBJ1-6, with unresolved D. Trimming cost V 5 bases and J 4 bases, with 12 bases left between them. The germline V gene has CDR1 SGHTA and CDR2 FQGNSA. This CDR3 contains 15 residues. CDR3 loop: CASSRTGEYNSPLHF. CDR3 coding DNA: TGTGCCAGCAGCCGTACCGGGGAGTATAATTCACCCCTCCACTTT.

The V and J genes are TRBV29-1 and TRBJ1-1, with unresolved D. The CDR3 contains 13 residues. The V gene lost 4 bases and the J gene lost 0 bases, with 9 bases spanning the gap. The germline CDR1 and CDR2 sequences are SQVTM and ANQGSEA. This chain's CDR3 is CSVVLLLNTEAFF. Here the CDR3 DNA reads TGCAGCGTTGTACTTTTACTGAACACTGAAGCTTTCTTT.

The CDR3 nucleotides read TGTGCCAGCAGTTTCTCGGTCCTAAGCTCCTATAATTCACCCCTCCACTTT. Its translation: CASSFSVLSSYNSPLHF. The rearrangement links TRBV27 to TRBJ1-6; no clear D. The CDR3 length is 17 residues. Germline loops: CDR1 MNHEY, CDR2 SMNVEV (reference sequence). The V end was cut by 3 bases, the J end by 0 bases, with 12 bases between.

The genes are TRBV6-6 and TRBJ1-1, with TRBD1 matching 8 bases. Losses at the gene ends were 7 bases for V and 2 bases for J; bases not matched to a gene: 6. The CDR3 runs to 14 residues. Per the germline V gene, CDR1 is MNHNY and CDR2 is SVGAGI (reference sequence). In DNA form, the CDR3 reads TGTGCCAGCATTTCGACAGGGGCAAACACTGAAGCTTTCTTT. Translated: CASISTGANTEAFF.

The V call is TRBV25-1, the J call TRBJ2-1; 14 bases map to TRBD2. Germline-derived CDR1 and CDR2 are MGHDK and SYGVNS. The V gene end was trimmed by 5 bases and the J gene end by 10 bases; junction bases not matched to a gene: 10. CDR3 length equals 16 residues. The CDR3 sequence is CASSRQTSGGAGEQFF. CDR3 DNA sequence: TGTGCCAGCAGTCGACAGACTAGCGGGGGGGCAGGGGAGCAGTTCTTC.

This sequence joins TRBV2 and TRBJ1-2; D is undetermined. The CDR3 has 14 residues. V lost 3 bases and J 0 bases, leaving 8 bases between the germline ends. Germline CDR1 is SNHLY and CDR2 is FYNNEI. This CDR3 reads CASSDRGSNYGYTF. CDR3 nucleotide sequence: TGTGCCAGCAGTGACCGGGGTTCTAACTATGGCTACACCTTC.

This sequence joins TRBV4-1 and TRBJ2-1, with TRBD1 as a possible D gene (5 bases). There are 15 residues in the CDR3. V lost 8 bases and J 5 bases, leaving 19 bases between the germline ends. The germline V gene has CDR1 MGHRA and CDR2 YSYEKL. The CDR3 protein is CASRPGLWGDNEQFF. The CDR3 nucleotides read TGCGCCAGCCGGCCGGGTCTCTGGGGCGACAATGAGCAGTTCTTC.

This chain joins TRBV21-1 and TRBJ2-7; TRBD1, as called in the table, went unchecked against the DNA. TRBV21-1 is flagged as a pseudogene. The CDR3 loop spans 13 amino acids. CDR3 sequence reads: CASSPGQDHEQYF. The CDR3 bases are TGTGCCAGCAGCCCCGGACAGGATCACGAGCAGTACTTC.

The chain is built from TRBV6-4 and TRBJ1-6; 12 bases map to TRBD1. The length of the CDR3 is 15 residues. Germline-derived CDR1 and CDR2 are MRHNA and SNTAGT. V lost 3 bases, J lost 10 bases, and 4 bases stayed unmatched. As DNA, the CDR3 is TGTGCCAGCAGTGAAGCCGGGACAGGGGGCTCACCCCTCCACTTT. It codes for CASSEAGTGGSPLHF.

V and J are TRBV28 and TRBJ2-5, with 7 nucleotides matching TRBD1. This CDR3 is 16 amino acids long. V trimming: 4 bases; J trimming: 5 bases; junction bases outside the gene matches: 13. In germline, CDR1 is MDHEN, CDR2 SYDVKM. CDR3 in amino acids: CASSSPSTGLGETQYF. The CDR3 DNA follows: TGTGCCAGCAGTTCCCCCTCGACAGGGCTGGGGGAGACCCAGTACTTC.

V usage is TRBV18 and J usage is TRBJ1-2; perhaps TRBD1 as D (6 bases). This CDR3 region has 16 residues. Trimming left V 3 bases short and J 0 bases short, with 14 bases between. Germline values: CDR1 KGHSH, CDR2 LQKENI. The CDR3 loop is CASSPSAAGANYGYTF. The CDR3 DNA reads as TGTGCCAGCTCACCGTCCGCGGCAGGGGCTAACTATGGCTACACCTTC.

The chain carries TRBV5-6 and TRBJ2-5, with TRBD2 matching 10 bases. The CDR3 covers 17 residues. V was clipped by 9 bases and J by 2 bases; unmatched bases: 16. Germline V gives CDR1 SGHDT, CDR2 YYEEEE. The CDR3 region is CATHWSGGVSGQETQYF. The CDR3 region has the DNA TGTGCCACCCACTGGAGCGGGGGGGTTTCTGGTCAAGAGACCCAGTACTTC.

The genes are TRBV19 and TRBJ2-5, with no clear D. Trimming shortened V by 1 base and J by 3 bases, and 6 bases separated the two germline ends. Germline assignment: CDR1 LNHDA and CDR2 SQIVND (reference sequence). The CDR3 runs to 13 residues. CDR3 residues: CASSIVAEETQYF. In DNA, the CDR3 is TGTGCCAGTAGTATAGTGGCTGAAGAGACCCAGTACTTC.

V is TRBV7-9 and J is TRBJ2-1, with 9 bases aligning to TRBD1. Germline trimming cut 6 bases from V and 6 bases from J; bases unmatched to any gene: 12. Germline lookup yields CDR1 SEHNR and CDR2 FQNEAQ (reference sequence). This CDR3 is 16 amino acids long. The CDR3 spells CASRPLTGGIPNEQFF. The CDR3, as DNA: TGTGCCAGCAGACCCCTAACAGGGGGCATTCCCAATGAGCAGTTCTTC.

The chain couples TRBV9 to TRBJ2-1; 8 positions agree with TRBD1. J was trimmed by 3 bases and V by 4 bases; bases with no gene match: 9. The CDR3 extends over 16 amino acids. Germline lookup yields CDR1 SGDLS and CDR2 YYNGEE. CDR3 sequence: CASSPWQGADYNEQFF. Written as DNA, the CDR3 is TGTGCCAGCAGCCCCTGGCAGGGGGCGGACTACAATGAGCAGTTCTTC.

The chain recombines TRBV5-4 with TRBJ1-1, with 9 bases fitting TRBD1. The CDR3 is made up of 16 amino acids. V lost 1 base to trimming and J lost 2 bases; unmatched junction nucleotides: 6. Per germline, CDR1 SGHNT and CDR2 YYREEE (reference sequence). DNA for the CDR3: TGTGCCAGCAGCTTGAGGAGACAGGGGGGAAACACTGAAGCTTTCTTT. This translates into CASSLRRQGGNTEAFF.

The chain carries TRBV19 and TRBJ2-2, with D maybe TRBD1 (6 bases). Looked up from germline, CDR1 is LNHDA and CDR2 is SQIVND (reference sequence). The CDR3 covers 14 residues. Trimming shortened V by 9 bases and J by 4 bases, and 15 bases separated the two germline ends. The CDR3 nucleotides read TGTGCCAGCCTCAGGGGAGTATCCACCGGGGAGCTGTTTTTT. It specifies CASLRGVSTGELFF.

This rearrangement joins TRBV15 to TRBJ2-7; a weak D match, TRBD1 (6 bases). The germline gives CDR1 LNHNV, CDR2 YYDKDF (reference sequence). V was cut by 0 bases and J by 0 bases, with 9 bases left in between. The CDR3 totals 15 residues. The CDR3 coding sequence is TGTGCCACCAGCAGAGATCCCAGGGGCTCCTACGAGCAGTACTTC. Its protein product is CATSRDPRGSYEQYF.

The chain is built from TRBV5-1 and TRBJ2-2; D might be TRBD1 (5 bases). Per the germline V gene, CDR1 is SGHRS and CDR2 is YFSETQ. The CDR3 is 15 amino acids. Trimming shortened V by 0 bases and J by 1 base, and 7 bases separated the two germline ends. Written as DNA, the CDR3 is TGCGCCAGCAGCTTGGGGCAGGGGAACACCGGGGAGCTGTTTTTT. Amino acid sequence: CASSLGQGNTGELFF.

The CDR3 region is CASSPAGSSYEQYF. The CDR3 nucleotides are TGTGCCAGCTCACCAGCGGGGAGCTCCTACGAGCAGTACTTC. The rearrangement joins TRBV18 to TRBJ2-7; D possibly corresponds to TRBD2 (6 bases). Trimming left V 2 bases short and J 0 bases short, with 8 bases between. The CDR3 covers 14 residues. CDR1 KGHSH and CDR2 LQKENI come from the germline V gene.

The CDR3 here is CASRSAGGTEAFF. Written as DNA, the CDR3 is TGTGCCAGCAGATCCGCGGGAGGCACTGAAGCTTTCTTT. This chain joins TRBV25-1 and TRBJ1-1; D is ambiguous. The CDR3 contains 13 residues. V was clipped by 6 bases and J by 4 bases, with 12 bases between them. Germline CDR1 is MGHDK and CDR2 is SYGVNS. The full variable domain, rest sourced from reference TRBV25-1 and TRBJ1-1, is EADIYQTPRYLVIGTGKKITLECSQTMGHDKMYWYQQDPGMELHLIHYSYGVNSTEKGDLSSESTVSRIRTEHFPLTLESARPSHTSQYLCASRSAGGTEAFFGQGTRLTVV.